Shown below are 28 T cell receptor beta chains from a single sample sequenced in a study of T cells in Graves' hyperthyroidism and ophthalmopathy. Amplified TCR beta CDR3 regions came from RNA transcripts. HTBI primers drove first-round RT-PCR of the TCR CDR3. TCRdb reanalysed the multiplex PCR reads using MiXCR and keeps one entry per CDR3 protein. This sample has hundreds of thousands of distinct CDR3 sequences, with approximately 15% found just once. Input material: blood. These receptors all stem from a woman in her thirties with Graves' hyperthyroidism.

This clonotype has a count of ten or more. This chain joins TRBV10-3 and TRBJ1-2, with D uncertain. The length of the CDR3 is 13 residues. Trimming stripped 2 bases from V and 3 bases from J, with 7 bases between. Germline lookup yields CDR1 ENHRY and CDR2 SYGVKD. DNA for the CDR3: TGTGCCATCAGTGAGGGGCAGGACTATGGCTACACCTTC. As protein: CAISEGQDYGYTF.

This clonotype was recorded once. This rearrangement joins TRBV5-6 to TRBJ1-2; no firm D call. Germline V gene lookup returns CDR1 SGHDT and CDR2 YYEEEE. This CDR3 has 14 residues. The V end was cut by 0 bases, the J end by 6 bases, with 12 bases between. CDR3 in DNA: TGTGCCAGCAGCTTGGAACGGCGGCCACATGGCTACACCTTC. As protein: CASSLERRPHGYTF.

This clonotype was seen many times. The chain uses TRBV11-2 and TRBJ2-5, with TRBD2 matching 7 bases. The CDR3 length is 17 residues. Per the germline V gene, CDR1 is SGHAT and CDR2 is FQNNGV. The junction had 12 bases not matched to a gene; V was cut back by 3 bases and J by 2 bases. The CDR3 reads CASSFVTGVAGQETQYF. As DNA, the CDR3 is TGTGCCAGCAGCTTCGTCACCGGGGTAGCGGGTCAAGAGACCCAGTACTTC. Based on the CDR3 plus reference TRBV11-2 and TRBJ2-5, the full variable domain is EAGVAQSPRYKIIEKRQSVAFWCNPISGHATLYWYQQILGQGPKLLIQFQNNGVVDDSQLPKDRFSAERLKGVDSTLKIQPAKLEDSAVYLCASSFVTGVAGQETQYFGPGTRLLVL.

The chain combines TRBV5-1 with TRBJ2-7; D unresolved. V gave up 2 bases and J gave up 6 bases, with 18 bases separating them. CDR1 is SGHRS and CDR2 is YFSETQ in the germline V gene. The CDR3 contains 15 residues. The CDR3: CASSLVSSTPSEQYF. The DNA of the CDR3 is TGCGCCAGCAGCTTAGTTTCCTCGACCCCTAGCGAGCAGTACTTC.

The CDR3 coding sequence is TGTGCCAGCAGTTACCGAGGGGGCACTGGGGCCAACGTCCTGACTTTC. Translation: CASSYRGGTGANVLTF. The genes are TRBV6-5 and TRBJ2-6; 7 bases map to TRBD1. Germline values: CDR1 MNHEY, CDR2 SVGAGI. With V trimmed by 2 bases and J by 2 bases, 3 bases remained unmatched. The length of the CDR3 is 16 residues.

The chain couples TRBV12-3 or TRBV12-4 to TRBJ2-7, with D perhaps matching TRBD1 (6 bases). This CDR3 comprises 14 residues. Trimming took off 5 bases at V and 2 bases at J, with 13 bases between the two ends. This chain's CDR3 is CASSTGTIPYEQYF. The CDR3 bases are TGTGCCAGCAGTACAGGGACAATTCCCTACGAGCAGTACTTC.

This clonotype was detected ten times or more. V and J are TRBV20-1 and TRBJ2-3; no reliable D call. This CDR3 has 14 residues. Trimming cost V 0 bases and J 1 base, with 8 bases left between them. From germline, CDR1 is DFQATT and CDR2 SNEGSKA (reference sequence). CDR3 sequence (DNA): TGCAGTGCTAGAGATACGGCACGCACAGATACGCAGTATTTT. It specifies CSARDTARTDTQYF.

The V gene is TRBV29-1, the J gene TRBJ2-5; D not certain. The CDR3 covers 12 residues. Germline CDR1 is SQVTM and CDR2 is ANQGSEA. Trimming took 4 bases from V and 4 from J, leaving 10 bases between them. The CDR3 reads CSVGHQLETQYF. CDR3 sequence (DNA): TGCAGCGTTGGACACCAGCTAGAGACCCAGTACTTC.

The chain employs TRBV6-9 and TRBJ2-4, with 9 bases fitting TRBD2. The CDR3 runs 16 residues. CDR1 is MNHGY, CDR2 SVAAGI, per germline. V was clipped by 2 bases and J by 3 bases; unmatched bases: 5. The CDR3 nucleotides are TGTGCCAGCAGTTATACACTAGCGGGCGACAAAAACATTCAGTACTTC. The encoded protein is CASSYTLAGDKNIQYF.

Many counts were recorded for this clonotype. The chain carries TRBV28 and TRBJ2-1; D is undetermined. CDR1 and CDR2 (germline): MDHEN, SYDVKM. V was clipped by 6 bases and J by 7 bases, with 13 bases between them. The CDR3 contains 13 residues. DNA of the CDR3: TGTGCCAGCAGCTGGGGAACTGGGAATGAGCAGTTCTTC. Protein sequence: CASSWGTGNEQFF.

This clonotype was seen at least ten times. The rearrangement joins TRBV27 to TRBJ1-1; D is unclear. The CDR3 covers 14 residues. V was trimmed by 5 bases and J by 5 bases, leaving 15 bases between them. Per germline, CDR1 MNHEY and CDR2 SMNVEV (reference sequence). CDR3 loop: CASSPRGMGTEAFF. The CDR3 region has the DNA TGTGCCAGCAGTCCCCGAGGGATGGGGACTGAAGCTTTCTTT.

The chain carries TRBV4-1 and TRBJ2-3, with D unresolved. The CDR3 is made up of 16 amino acids. Trimming shortened V by 0 bases and J by 2 bases, and 12 bases separated the two germline ends. Germline CDR1 and CDR2: MGHRA and YSYEKL. The CDR3 sequence: CASSQDIAVNTDTQYF. CDR3 sequence (DNA): TGCGCCAGCAGCCAAGATATTGCAGTGAACACAGATACGCAGTATTTT.

This clonotype was observed a handful of times. The chain has TRBV27 and TRBJ1-4; maybe TRBD1 (5 bases). This CDR3 contains 15 residues. CDR1 is MNHEY and CDR2 is SMNVEV in the germline V gene (reference sequence). V was trimmed by 6 bases and J by 2 bases, leaving 13 bases between them. This chain's CDR3 is CASRFAGATNEKLFF. The CDR3 bases are TGTGCCAGCAGGTTTGCCGGGGCTACTAATGAAAAACTGTTTTTT.

For this clonotype: A read error likely explains this, since a far larger clone differs by one base. This chain joins TRBV18 and TRBJ2-7; the D is unclear. CDR1 and CDR2 (germline): KGHSH, LQKENI. The CDR3 is 12 amino acids. In DNA form, the CDR3 reads TGTGCCAGCTCACCAAACTCCTACGGGCAGTACTTC. Amino acid sequence: CASSPNSYGQYF. The full variable domain, rest sourced from reference TRBV18 and TRBJ2-7, is NAGVMQNPRHLVRRRGQEARLRCSPMKGHSHVYWYRQLPEEGLKFMVYLQKENIIDESGMPKERFSAEFPKEGPSILRIQQVVRGDSAAYFCASSPNSYGQYFGPGTRLTVT.

CDR3 residues: CASSLPRQGGEQYF. CDR3 nucleotide sequence: TGTGCCAGCAGCTTACCTAGACAGGGGGGCGAGCAGTACTTC. V usage is TRBV7-9 and J usage is TRBJ2-7; 9 bases agree with TRBD1. The CDR3 has 14 amino acids. CDR1 SEHNR and CDR2 FQNEAQ come from the germline V gene (reference sequence). V dropped 2 bases and J dropped 6; count of bases not matched to a gene: 5.

This clonotype has just a few counts. The V gene is TRBV7-9, the J gene TRBJ2-7, with D possibly TRBD1 on 6 matching bases. This CDR3 region has 17 residues. The V gene lost 3 bases and the J gene lost 0 bases, with 18 bases spanning the gap. Germline V gives CDR1 SEHNR, CDR2 FQNEAQ (reference sequence). CDR3 nucleotide sequence: TGTGCCAGCAGCTTCATTTTTAAACAGGGAATCTCCTACGAGCAGTACTTC. Amino acids: CASSFIFKQGISYEQYF.

This clonotype was seen only a few times. The rearrangement uses TRBV7-2 and TRBJ2-7, with a tentative D call TRBD2 (6 bases). There are 15 residues in the CDR3. Per germline, CDR1 SGHTA and CDR2 FQGNSA. With 5 bases removed from V and 0 bases from J, the gap between germline ends came to 14 bases. The chain's CDR3 is CASSKSSASSYEQYF. Here the CDR3 DNA reads TGTGCCAGCAGCAAATCTAGCGCCAGCTCCTACGAGCAGTACTTC.

This clonotype appeared many times. V gene TRBV20-1 combines with J gene TRBJ2-3, with TRBD2 identical over 8 bases. The V segment lost 0 bases and the J segment 4 bases; nucleotides outside the gene matches: 3. The CDR3 runs 14 residues. CDR1 DFQATT and CDR2 SNEGSKA come from the germline V gene (reference sequence). The CDR3 is CSARDGLAADTQYF. The CDR3 bases are TGCAGTGCTAGAGATGGACTAGCAGCAGATACGCAGTATTTT.

This clonotype came up many times. CDR3 amino acids: CSADPGLAGIGEQYF. The CDR3 nucleotides are TGCAGTGCTGACCCCGGACTAGCGGGAATAGGCGAGCAGTACTTC. The chain has TRBV20-1 and TRBJ2-7; 12 bases agree with TRBD2. The germline V gene has CDR1 DFQATT and CDR2 SNEGSKA (reference sequence). The CDR3 loop spans 15 amino acids. Trimming removed 5 bases from V and 6 bases from J; junction bases left unmatched: 11.

This clonotype appeared many times. V and J are TRBV18 and TRBJ2-7; possible D gene TRBD2, 5 bases. The CDR3 has 13 amino acids. Trimming cost V 2 bases and J 6 bases, with 11 bases left between them. Germline CDR1 is KGHSH and CDR2 is LQKENI. The CDR3 sequence: CASSPIDYTEQYF. Here the CDR3 DNA reads TGTGCCAGCTCACCAATAGACTACACCGAGCAGTACTTC.

The V and J genes are TRBV9 and TRBJ2-3, with a weak D call TRBD2 (5 bases). Germline CDR1 reads SGDLS; CDR2 reads YYNGEE. There are 14 residues in the CDR3. V shed 2 bases and J shed 1 base, with 8 bases lying between them. This CDR3 is CASSVRTGTDTQYF. The CDR3 DNA is TGTGCCAGCAGCGTCAGGACTGGCACAGATACGCAGTATTTT.

This clonotype was observed many times. This chain links TRBV20-1 with TRBJ2-7; D call uncertain. V lost 6 bases and J lost 0, with 15 bases in between. Germline values: CDR1 DFQATT, CDR2 SNEGSKA (reference sequence). The CDR3 contains 14 residues. The CDR3, as DNA: TGCAGTGCACCTCAACCTGGCGGCTCCTACGAGCAGTACTTC. It encodes CSAPQPGGSYEQYF.

V is TRBV7-2 and J is TRBJ1-4; D not resolved. V lost 4 bases and J 3 bases, leaving 15 bases between the germline ends. The CDR3 sequence is 16 residues long. Germline V gene data show CDR1 as SGHTA and CDR2 as FQGNSA. The CDR3 bases are TGTGCCAGCAGCTCGCGACCTGTAGAAGCTAATGAAAAACTGTTTTTT. This translates into CASSSRPVEANEKLFF. Full variable domain (outside the CDR3, taken from reference TRBV7-2 and TRBJ1-4): GAGVSQSPSNKVTEKGKDVELRCDPISGHTALYWYRQSLGQGLEFLIYFQGNSAPDKSGLPSDRFSAERTGGSVSTLTIQRTQQEDSAVYLCASSSRPVEANEKLFFGSGTQLSVL.

This chain links TRBV30 with TRBJ1-5, with a possible D match to TRBD1 (5 bases). The germline CDR1 and CDR2 sequences are GTSNPN and SVGIG (reference sequence). The CDR3 runs to 14 residues. V lost 1 base to trimming and J lost 3 bases, with 10 bases between them. The CDR3 spells CAWSGGGNNQPQHF. CDR3 DNA sequence: TGTGCCTGGAGTGGGGGGGGGAACAATCAGCCCCAGCATTTT.

This clonotype was seen only a few times. The rearrangement uses TRBV3-1 and TRBJ2-5, with unresolved D. The V end lost 3 bases, the J end lost 3 bases, and 8 bases lay between the germline ends. CDR3 length: 13 residues. Germline V gene lookup returns CDR1 LGHDT and CDR2 YNNKEL (reference sequence). CDR3 sequence (DNA): TGTGCCAGCAGCCATCACAAGAAAGAGACCCAGTACTTC. It encodes CASSHHKKETQYF.

This clonotype was recorded at least ten times. The chain couples TRBV12-3 or TRBV12-4 to TRBJ2-1; D remains unclear. Trimming pared 5 bases from V and 0 bases from J, leaving 8 bases between. The CDR3 runs to 14 residues. The CDR3 DNA follows: TGTGCCAGCAGTCCTGGTAACTCCTACAATGAGCAGTTCTTC. Translated: CASSPGNSYNEQFF.

CDR3 bases: TGTGCCACCAGTGATTTAGGGGGGAATCAGCCCCAGCATTTT. It codes for CATSDLGGNQPQHF. V and J are TRBV24-1 and TRBJ1-5; possibly TRBD1 for D (6 bases). Germline CDR1 and CDR2: KGHDR and SFDVKD. The ends were cut back, 1 base at V and 4 bases at J, with 7 bases in the middle. CDR3 length equals 14 residues.

This clonotype was seen only a few times. Germline is not matched at one junction end, which may reflect a read error. V gene TRBV7-9 combines with J gene TRBJ2-7; the D gene could be TRBD1 or TRBD2 (5 bases each). Germline CDR1 is SEHNR and CDR2 is FQNEAQ (reference sequence). This CDR3 is built from 13 residues. In DNA, the CDR3 is TGTGCCAGCGCCATGGTGGGACGTTACGGGCAGTACTTC. Amino acid sequence: CASAMVGRYGQYF.